A single sample gave rise to the 18 T cell receptor beta chains below, sequenced in a study of human T cells and chemical hapten exposure. Time point denoted: pre-sensitization, week 0. Treatment meaning: therapeutic diphenylcyclopropenone sensitization with weekly scalp DPC. TCRdb re-derived calls from the RACE reads in MiXCR, one entry per CDR3 protein. The repertoire holds 350,000 to 450,000 distinct CDR3 sequences, with approximately 5.1% as singletons. The material sequenced was whole blood, taken in connection with sensitization to the hapten diphenylcyclopropenone (DPC). The receptor set was obtained from a woman in her forties or fifties with alopecia areata. Some clones in this sample may be carry-over from other donors' samples.

V is TRBV4-2 and J is TRBJ2-3; weak D call: TRBD2 (6 bases). Between the trimmed V and J ends, which lost 4 bases and 4 bases, there was a span of 18 bases. This CDR3 has 16 residues. Per the germline V gene, CDR1 is LGHNA and CDR2 is YNFKEQ. CDR3 coding DNA: TGTGCCAGCAGCCCCCCGAGAACGGGGGTCTCAGATACGCAGTATTTT. It translates to CASSPPRTGVSDTQYF.

This clonotype turned up a few times. The chain joins TRBV5-1 to TRBJ1-4; 10 positions agree with TRBD1. Germline values: CDR1 SGHRS, CDR2 YFSETQ. Trimming at V came to 4 bases and at J to 0 bases, leaving 3 bases not matched to a gene. The CDR3 is 16 amino acids. CDR3 region: CASSLGQGTTNEKLFF. The DNA of the CDR3 is TGCGCCAGCAGCCTGGGACAGGGGACAACTAATGAAAAACTGTTTTTT.

This clonotype was counted a few times. The chain combines TRBV20-1 with TRBJ1-1; D not resolved. Per germline, CDR1 DFQATT and CDR2 SNEGSKA (reference sequence). The ends were cut back, 2 bases at V and 1 base at J, with 11 bases in the middle. The length of the CDR3 is 14 residues. This chain's CDR3 is CSARYPRGNTEAFF. The CDR3 DNA sequence: TGCAGTGCTAGATACCCTCGGGGGAACACTGAAGCTTTCTTT.

This clonotype was observed at least ten times. The CDR3 is CASRKGTEAFF. CDR3 coding DNA: TGTGCCAGCAGGAAGGGTACTGAAGCTTTCTTT. This chain links TRBV2 with TRBJ1-1; no reliable D call. Trimming left V 6 bases short and J 5 bases short, with 7 bases between. CDR1 and CDR2 (germline): SNHLY, FYNNEI. The length of the CDR3 is 11 residues.

This clonotype was seen only a few times. The chain combines TRBV3-1 with TRBJ2-5; tentatively, D is TRBD1 or TRBD2 (7 bases each). The CDR3 length is 13 residues. Germline V CDR1 and CDR2: LGHDT, YNNKEL (reference sequence). Trimming took 4 bases from V and 5 from J, leaving 11 bases between them. The CDR3 protein is CASSPGGEETQYF. For the CDR3, the DNA is TGTGCCAGCAGCCCAGGGGGGGAGGAGACCCAGTACTTC.

The gene calls are TRBV3-1 and TRBJ2-3, with D maybe TRBD2 (5 bases). The CDR3 length is 14 residues. Trimming left V 4 bases short and J 2 bases short, with 10 bases between. Per germline, CDR1 LGHDT and CDR2 YNNKEL (reference sequence). The CDR3 nucleotides read TGTGCCAGCAGCCCTTCCGGGAACACAGATACGCAGTATTTT. Residues: CASSPSGNTDTQYF.

In this sample, this clonotype turned up many times. This chain links TRBV16 with TRBJ1-2, with no clear D. The CDR3 covers 14 residues. The V and J ends lost 2 bases and 5 bases respectively, with 12 bases between them. Germline V gene sequence: CDR1 KGHSY, CDR2 FQNENV. The CDR3 spells CASSQEGKGYGYTF. The DNA of the CDR3 is TGTGCCAGCAGCCAAGAGGGAAAGGGATATGGCTACACCTTC. Supplemented by reference TRBV16 and TRBJ1-2, the full variable domain reads GEEVAQTPKHLVRGEGQKAKLYCAPIKGHSYVFWYQQVLKNEFKFLISFQNENVFDETGMPKERFSAKCLPNSPCSLEIQATKLEDSAVYFCASSQEGKGYGYTFGSGTRLTVV.

This clonotype was observed many times. The V and J genes are TRBV7-9 and TRBJ2-5; possible D gene TRBD1, 6 bases. The CDR3 is 15 residues long. Looked up from germline, CDR1 is SEHNR and CDR2 is FQNEAQ (reference sequence). The germline V and J ends were trimmed by 6 bases and 1 base, with 15 bases remaining between them. CDR3 coding DNA: TGTGCCAGCAGAGGAACAGGGAGCCGCCAAGAGACCCAGTACTTC. Translation: CASRGTGSRQETQYF.

This clonotype was seen a handful of times. The chain couples TRBV3-1 to TRBJ2-7; D call uncertain. Per the germline V gene, CDR1 is LGHDT and CDR2 is YNNKEL (reference sequence). V was pared by 3 bases and J by 7 bases, with 7 bases between. The CDR3 is made up of 11 amino acids. CDR3 DNA sequence: TGTGCCAGCAGCCAGGCGGCGGAGCAGTACTTC. This sequence encodes CASSQAAEQYF.

The chain has TRBV5-1 and TRBJ2-5; 7 bases map to TRBD2. Germline V CDR1 and CDR2: SGHRS, YFSETQ. The J segment lost 3 bases and the V segment lost 3 bases, leaving 8 bases of the junction unmatched. CDR3 length: 15 residues. This chain's CDR3 is CASSSKTSAKETQYF. The DNA for the CDR3 is TGCGCCAGCAGCTCAAAAACTAGCGCGAAAGAGACCCAGTACTTC.

This clonotype was observed at least ten times. The chain combines TRBV28 with TRBJ2-5; D remains unclear. The CDR3 runs 15 residues. The V end lost 6 bases, the J end lost 1 base, and 15 bases lay between the germline ends. Germline-derived CDR1 and CDR2 are MDHEN and SYDVKM. CDR3: CASSPYLRIQETQYF. In DNA, the CDR3 is TGTGCCAGCAGCCCCTACCTCAGGATCCAAGAGACCCAGTACTTC.

This clonotype has just a few counts. The CDR3 DNA follows: TGTGCCAGCAGCCCTATCAAACCCGGGAACTCTGGAAACACCATATATTTT. Translating gives CASSPIKPGNSGNTIYF. V and J are TRBV7-9 and TRBJ1-3; no firm D call. Germline CDR1 and CDR2: SEHNR and FQNEAQ (reference sequence). The CDR3 is made up of 17 amino acids. V was pared by 5 bases and J by 0 bases, with 17 bases between.

The CDR3 loop is CASSAPSMNTEAFF. CDR3 in DNA: TGTGCCAGCAGTGCCCCCAGCATGAACACTGAAGCTTTCTTT. The chain couples TRBV2 to TRBJ1-1; D not resolved. V lost 4 bases, J lost 0 bases, and 9 bases lay in between. The V gene's germline CDR1 is SNHLY and CDR2 FYNNEI. This CDR3 is built from 14 residues.

This clonotype was counted ten times or more. The chain couples TRBV28 to TRBJ2-7; the D gene could be TRBD1 or TRBD2 (5 bases each). CDR1 is MDHEN and CDR2 is SYDVKM in the germline V gene. The CDR3 runs 16 residues. V lost 7 bases to trimming and J lost 6 bases, with 25 bases between them. The CDR3, as DNA: TGTGCCAGCAACACACGCTCCGGGACGGCCGTTGGCGAGCAGTACTTC. Protein: CASNTRSGTAVGEQYF.

In its sample, this clonotype was seen a few times. The rearrangement joins TRBV20-1 to TRBJ2-7; TRBD2 aligns across 14 bases. With V trimmed by 5 bases and J by 6 bases, 6 bases remained unmatched. The CDR3 length is 14 residues. Germline CDR1 DFQATT, CDR2 SNEGSKA (reference sequence). Written as DNA, the CDR3 is TGCAGTGCTGCCGGGACTAGCGGGAGAGCCGAGCAGTACTTC. Encoded protein: CSAAGTSGRAEQYF.

There are many counts of this clonotype. The gene calls are TRBV20-1 and TRBJ2-1; 10 positions match TRBD2. CDR3 length: 14 amino acids. Losses at the gene ends were 6 bases for V and 3 bases for J; bases not matched to a gene: 5. Germline CDR1 and CDR2: DFQATT and SNEGSKA (reference sequence). The CDR3 coding sequence is TGCAGTGCCTCCGGGACTAGCGACTACAATGAGCAGTTCTTC. Protein sequence: CSASGTSDYNEQFF.

This chain connects TRBV20-1 to TRBJ1-2; D is perhaps TRBD1 (6 bases). The CDR3 has 15 amino acids. CDR1 is DFQATT, CDR2 SNEGSKA, per germline (reference sequence). V shed 4 bases and J shed 5 bases, with 20 bases lying between them. DNA of the CDR3: TGCAGTGCTATTGGTCCACAGGGATTAACTTATGGCTACACCTTC. This translates into CSAIGPQGLTYGYTF.

The sample holds many counts of this clonotype. The chain combines TRBV7-8 with TRBJ2-7; D is perhaps TRBD1 (5 bases). Per the germline V gene, CDR1 is SGHVS and CDR2 is FQNEAQ. V was clipped by 4 bases and J by 2 bases, with 12 bases between them. CDR3 length equals 14 residues. The CDR3 bases are TGTGCCAGCAGCTCGTCAGGACAAGCCTACGAGCAGTACTTC. Its protein is CASSSSGQAYEQYF.